This T cell receptor (beta chain) was identified during a study of blood T cell repertoires in COVID-19. Across the whole study: Samples taken during acute and convalescent COVID-19 were collected in the United States, Italy and Spain. Nucleic acid was either cDNA or gDNA, and it came from T cells, B-cell-depleted T cells, or PBMCs.

TCRdb's table, derived via immunoSEQ multiplex PCR, lists solely in-frame clones and lacks some. The sample has roughly 430,000 clones, approximately 91% seen once. Germline assignment: CDR1 SGHTA and CDR2 FQGNSA. The CDR3 covers 16 residues. V was clipped by 7 bases and J by 7 bases, with 20 bases between them. The sequence derives from a woman between 35 and 50 years old with acute COVID-19. Sequencing was done on a sample of PBMCs or T cells enriched from blood (not recorded which). The V gene is TRBV7-2, the J gene TRBJ1-6; D remains ambiguous. CDR3 in DNA: TGTGCCAGCAACCTCAAGCGCGGAGCAGAAAATTCACCCCTCCACTTT. Protein sequence: CASNLKRGAENSPLHF. Supplemented by reference TRBV7-2 and TRBJ1-6, the full variable domain reads GAGVSQSPSNKVTEKGKDVELRCDPISGHTALYWYRQSLGQGLEFLIYFQGNSAPDKSGLPSDRFSAERTGGSVSTLTIQRTQQEDSAVYLCASNLKRGAENSPLHFGNGTRLTVT.